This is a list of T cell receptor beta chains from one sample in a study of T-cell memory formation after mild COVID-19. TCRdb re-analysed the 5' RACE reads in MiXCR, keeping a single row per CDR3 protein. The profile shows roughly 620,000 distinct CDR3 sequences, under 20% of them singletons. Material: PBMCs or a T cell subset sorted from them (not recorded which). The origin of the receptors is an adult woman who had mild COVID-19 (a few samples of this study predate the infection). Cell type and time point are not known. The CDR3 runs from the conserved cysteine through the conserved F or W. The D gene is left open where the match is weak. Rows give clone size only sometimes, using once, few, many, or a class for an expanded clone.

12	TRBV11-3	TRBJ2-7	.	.	CASSFGFYEQYF	TGTGCCAGCAGCTTCGGATTCTACGAGCAGTACTTC
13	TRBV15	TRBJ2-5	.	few	CATSSDSEETQYF	TGTGCCACCAGCTCGGACAGTGAAGAGACCCAGTACTTC
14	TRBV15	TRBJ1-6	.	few	CATSRDGRNSPLHF	TGTGCCACCAGCAGAGATGGTAGGAATTCACCCCTCCACTTT
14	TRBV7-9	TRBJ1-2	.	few	CASSLVRGDYGYTF	TGTGCCAGCAGCTTAGTGAGAGGGGACTATGGCTACACCTTC
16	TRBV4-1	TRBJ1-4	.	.	CASSQGAGRVNEKLFF	TGCGCCAGCAGCCAAGGAGCAGGGAGAGTTAATGAAAAACTGTTTTTT
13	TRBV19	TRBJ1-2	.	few	CASGLQATYGYTF	TGTGCCAGTGGACTACAGGCTACCTATGGCTACACCTTC
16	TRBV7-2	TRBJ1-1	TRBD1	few	CASSRPGTGLRTEAFF	TGTGCCAGCAGCCGTCCCGGGACAGGATTGAGGACTGAAGCTTTCTTT
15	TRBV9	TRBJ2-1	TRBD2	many	CASSVAASGGHEQFF	TGTGCCAGCAGCGTAGCGGCTAGCGGGGGACATGAGCAGTTCTTC
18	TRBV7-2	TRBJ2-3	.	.	CASSSTAPGAGSTDTQYF	TGTGCCAGCAGCTCCACGGCCCCAGGGGCGGGGTCCACAGATACGCAGTATTTT
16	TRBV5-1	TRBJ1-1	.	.	CASSFAREGVNTEAFF	TGCGCCAGCAGCTTTGCCAGGGAAGGGGTGAACACTGAAGCTTTCTTT
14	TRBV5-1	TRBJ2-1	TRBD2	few	CASSLEAGGYEQFF	TGCGCCAGCAGCTTGGAGGCGGGAGGTTATGAGCAGTTCTTC
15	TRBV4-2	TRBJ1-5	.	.	CASSQDTAGNQPQHF	TGTGCCAGCAGCCAAGATACGGCAGGCAATCAGCCCCAGCATTTT
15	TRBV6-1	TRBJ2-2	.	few	CASRSNPATSGELFF	TGTGCCAGCAGATCAAATCCAGCTACGTCCGGGGAGCTGTTTTTT
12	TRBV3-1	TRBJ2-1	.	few	CASSQDRAIWFF	TGTGCCAGCAGCCAAGACCGGGCCATTTGGTTCTTC
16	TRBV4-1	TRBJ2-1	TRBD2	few	CASSQEVRETYNEQFF	TGCGCCAGCAGCCAAGAGGTGCGGGAGACCTACAATGAGCAGTTCTTC
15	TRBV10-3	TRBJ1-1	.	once	CAISESGRARPEAFF	TGTGCCATCAGTGAGTCCGGGAGGGCAAGACCTGAAGCTTTCTTT
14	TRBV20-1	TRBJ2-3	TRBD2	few	CSAQLAGSPDTQYF	TGCAGTGCTCAACTAGCGGGGTCCCCAGATACGCAGTATTTT
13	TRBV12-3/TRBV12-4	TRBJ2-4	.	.	CASSWTAMYIQYF	TGTGCCAGCAGTTGGACAGCAATGTACATTCAGTACTTC
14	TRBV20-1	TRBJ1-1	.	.	CSAPHPRSDTEAFF	TGCAGTGCCCCCCATCCCCGTTCGGACACTGAAGCTTTCTTT
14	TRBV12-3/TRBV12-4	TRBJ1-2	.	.	CASSLAGRPYGYTF	TGTGCCAGCAGTTTAGCGGGACGACCTTATGGCTACACCTTC
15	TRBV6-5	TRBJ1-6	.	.	CASSYSIGGGSPLHF	TGTGCCAGCAGTTACTCCATCGGGGGCGGTTCACCCCTCCACTTT
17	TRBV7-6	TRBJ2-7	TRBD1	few	CASSFSIGGTGGYEQYF	TGTGCCAGCAGCTTTTCAATTGGTGGGACAGGGGGCTACGAGCAGTACTTC
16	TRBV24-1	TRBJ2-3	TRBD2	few	CATSAWRGGVGDTQYF	TGTGCCACCAGTGCTTGGCGGGGGGGTGTAGGAGATACGCAGTATTTT
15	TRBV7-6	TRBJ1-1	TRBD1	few	CASSSTGATNTEAFF	TGTGCCAGCAGCTCTACAGGGGCCACCAACACTGAAGCTTTCTTT
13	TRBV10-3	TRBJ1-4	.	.	CATTDRLGEKLFF	TGTGCCACGACAGACAGGCTTGGTGAAAAACTGTTTTTT